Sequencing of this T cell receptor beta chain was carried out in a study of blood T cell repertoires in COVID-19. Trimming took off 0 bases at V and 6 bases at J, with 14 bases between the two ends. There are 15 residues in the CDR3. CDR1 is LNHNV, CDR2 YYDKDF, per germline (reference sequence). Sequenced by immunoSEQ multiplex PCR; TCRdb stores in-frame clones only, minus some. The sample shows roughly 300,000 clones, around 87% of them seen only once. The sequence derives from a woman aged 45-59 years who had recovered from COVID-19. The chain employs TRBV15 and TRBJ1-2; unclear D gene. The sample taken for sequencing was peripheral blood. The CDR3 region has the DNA TGTGCCACCAGCAGAGATGCCTCTGGAGGGCATGGCTACACCTTC. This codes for CATSRDASGGHGYTF. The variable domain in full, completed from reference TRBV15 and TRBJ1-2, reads DAMVIQNPRYQVTQFGKPVTLSCSQTLNHNVMYWYQQKSSQAPKLLFHYYDKDFNNEADTPDNFQSRRPNTSFCFLDIRSPGLGDTAMYLCATSRDASGGHGYTFGSGTRLTVV.